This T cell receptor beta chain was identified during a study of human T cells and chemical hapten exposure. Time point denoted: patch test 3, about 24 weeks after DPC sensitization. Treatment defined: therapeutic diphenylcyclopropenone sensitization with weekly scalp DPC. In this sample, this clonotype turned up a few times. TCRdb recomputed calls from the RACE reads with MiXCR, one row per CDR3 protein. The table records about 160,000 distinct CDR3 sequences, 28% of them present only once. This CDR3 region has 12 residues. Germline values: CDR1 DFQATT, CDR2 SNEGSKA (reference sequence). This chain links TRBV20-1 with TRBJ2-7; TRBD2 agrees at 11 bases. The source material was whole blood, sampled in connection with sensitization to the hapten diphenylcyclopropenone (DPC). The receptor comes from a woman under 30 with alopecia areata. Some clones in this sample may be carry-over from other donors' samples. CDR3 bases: TGCAGCGTACTAGCGGGGGCCTACGAGCAGTACTTC. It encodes CSVLAGAYEQYF.